These T cell receptor beta chains were read from a single sample in a study of blood T cell repertoires in COVID-19. Some clones are missing from TCRdb's copy, which holds only in-frame ones; the method was immunoSEQ multiplex PCR. The sample shows more than 300,000 clones, more than 70% of them seen only once. The sample comprised peripheral blood. These receptors were taken from a woman aged 70-85 years with COVID-19, enrolled during active disease. CDR3s include the opening cysteine and the closing phenylalanine or tryptophan. The order of the fields is clone size, V gene, J gene, D gene, CDR3 protein, CDR3 DNA. A D gene is named only where the DNA matches it firmly. Where a row states a size, it is once, few, many or the class of an expanded clone; other rows omit it.

clone size: .
V gene: TRBV19
J gene: TRBJ1-2
D gene: .
CDR3 protein: CASTPTGLYGYTF
CDR3 DNA: TGTGCCAGTACCCCGACAGGCCTCTATGGCTACACCTTC

clone size: .
V gene: TRBV2
J gene: TRBJ2-7
D gene: TRBD1
CDR3 protein: CASSERTGGNYEQYF
CDR3 DNA: TGTGCCAGCAGTGAAAGGACAGGGGGGAACTACGAGCAGTACTTC

clone size: .
V gene: TRBV12-5
J gene: TRBJ1-6
D gene: .
CDR3 protein: CASGLDSNSPLHF
CDR3 DNA: TGTGCTAGTGGGTTGGACAGTAATTCACCCCTCCACTTT

clone size: .
V gene: TRBV24-1
J gene: TRBJ1-2
D gene: .
CDR3 protein: CATSDEQGTYGYTF
CDR3 DNA: TGTGCCACCAGTGATGAACAGGGTACCTATGGCTACACCTTC

clone size: .
V gene: TRBV15
J gene: TRBJ1-1
D gene: .
CDR3 protein: CATSRTQGSTEAFF
CDR3 DNA: TGTGCCACCAGCAGAACGCAGGGGAGCACTGAAGCTTTCTTT

clone size: once
V gene: TRBV5-6
J gene: TRBJ2-3
D gene: TRBD2
CDR3 protein: CASSSGGKYTDTQYF
CDR3 DNA: TGTGCCAGCAGCTCGGGAGGCAAATACACAGATACGCAGTATTTT

clone size: .
V gene: TRBV19
J gene: TRBJ2-7
D gene: TRBD2
CDR3 protein: CASCITSAGIYEQYF
CDR3 DNA: TGTGCCAGTTGCATCACCTCAGCGGGGATCTACGAGCAGTACTTC

clone size: .
V gene: TRBV28
J gene: TRBJ1-2
D gene: TRBD1
CDR3 protein: CASSLTGAWGYTF
CDR3 DNA: TGTGCCAGCAGTCTGACAGGGGCGTGGGGCTACACCTTC

clone size: .
V gene: TRBV4-1
J gene: TRBJ1-2
D gene: .
CDR3 protein: CASSQEGTPNYGYTF
CDR3 DNA: TGCGCCAGCAGCCAAGAAGGGACACCTAACTATGGCTACACCTTC

clone size: .
V gene: TRBV6-1
J gene: TRBJ1-6
D gene: .
CDR3 protein: CASSDVLVMIVHF
CDR3 DNA: TGTGCCAGCAGTGACGTGTTAGTTATGATCGTCCACTTT

clone size: .
V gene: TRBV19
J gene: TRBJ1-1
D gene: .
CDR3 protein: CASTLRLAANTEAFF
CDR3 DNA: TGTGCCAGTACCCTGAGACTAGCAGCGAACACTGAAGCTTTCTTT

clone size: .
V gene: TRBV27
J gene: TRBJ2-1
D gene: .
CDR3 protein: CASSLSLQGSSYNEQFF
CDR3 DNA: TGTGCCAGCAGTTTATCGTTGCAGGGTAGCTCCTACAATGAGCAGTTCTTC

clone size: .
V gene: TRBV5-1
J gene: TRBJ2-3
D gene: .
CDR3 protein: CASSTLTGTQDTQYF
CDR3 DNA: TGCGCCAGCAGCACATTAACCGGGACACAAGATACGCAGTATTTT

clone size: .
V gene: TRBV2
J gene: TRBJ2-5
D gene: .
CDR3 protein: CASSAGKQETQYF
CDR3 DNA: TGTGCCAGCAGTGCGGGGAAACAAGAGACCCAGTACTTC

clone size: .
V gene: TRBV28
J gene: TRBJ1-5
D gene: TRBD1
CDR3 protein: CASNTGGYSNQPQHF
CDR3 DNA: TGTGCCAGTAATACAGGGGGGTATAGCAATCAGCCCCAGCATTTT

clone size: .
V gene: TRBV12-3/TRBV12-4
J gene: TRBJ1-2
D gene: .
CDR3 protein: CASSLILGGGYTF
CDR3 DNA: TGTGCCAGCAGTTTAATACTGGGAGGTGGCTACACCTTC

clone size: .
V gene: TRBV7-2
J gene: TRBJ2-5
D gene: .
CDR3 protein: CASSFGGLGETQYF
CDR3 DNA: TGTGCCAGCAGCTTTGGAGGGCTGGGAGAGACCCAGTACTTC

clone size: .
V gene: TRBV4-1
J gene: TRBJ1-2
D gene: .
CDR3 protein: CASSPQPGVISGRGYTF
CDR3 DNA: TGCGCCAGCAGCCCTCAACCGGGAGTAATTTCAGGGAGGGGCTACACCTTC

clone size: .
V gene: TRBV9
J gene: TRBJ2-7
D gene: TRBD1
CDR3 protein: CASSDGTGKQYF
CDR3 DNA: TGTGCCAGCAGCGATGGGACAGGGAAGCAGTACTTC

clone size: .
V gene: TRBV30
J gene: TRBJ1-6
D gene: TRBD1
CDR3 protein: CAWSVGYRGGEIFRRYSPLHF
CDR3 DNA: TGTGCCTGGAGTGTTGGCTACAGGGGCGGAGAGATATTTCGGAGATATTCACCCCTCCACTTT

clone size: .
V gene: TRBV6-1
J gene: TRBJ2-2
D gene: TRBD1
CDR3 protein: CASSEARGRSATGELFF
CDR3 DNA: TGTGCCAGCAGTGAAGCGAGGGGGCGGTCGGCCACCGGGGAGCTGTTTTTT

clone size: few
V gene: TRBV7-2
J gene: TRBJ1-3
D gene: TRBD1
CDR3 protein: CASSVSGTASGNTIYF
CDR3 DNA: TGTGCCAGCAGCGTTTCCGGGACAGCCTCTGGAAACACCATATATTTT

clone size: .
V gene: TRBV3-1/TRBV3-2
J gene: TRBJ2-7
D gene: .
CDR3 protein: CASSRGTGWEQYF
CDR3 DNA: TGTGCCAGCAGCCGGGGTACAGGGTGGGAGCAGTACTTC

clone size: .
V gene: TRBV2
J gene: TRBJ1-5
D gene: TRBD1
CDR3 protein: CASRPGTGGGQPQHF
CDR3 DNA: TGTGCCAGCAGGCCCGGGACAGGGGGGGGACAGCCCCAGCATTTT

clone size: .
V gene: TRBV30
J gene: TRBJ2-1
D gene: .
CDR3 protein: CAWSGMGMGEQFF
CDR3 DNA: TGTGCCTGGAGCGGGATGGGGATGGGTGAGCAGTTCTTC

clone size: .
V gene: TRBV2
J gene: TRBJ2-1
D gene: .
CDR3 protein: CATTRGRESVGEQFF
CDR3 DNA: TGTGCTACGACCAGGGGACGCGAATCGGTTGGTGAGCAGTTCTTC